This T cell receptor (beta chain) was observed in a study of blood T cells in healthy people across ages. About the study: Template switching recovered approximately one barcoded beta molecule for every two T cells. Study results and caveats: Per million T cells, TCR beta diversity dropped about linearly as age rose.

Caucasian individuals from Russia who were healthy and aged about 6 to 90 acted as donors. To note about this clonotype: Its antigen is not identified.

V was cut by 7 bases and J by 4 bases, with 12 bases left in between. Germline V gives CDR1 SEHNR, CDR2 FQNEAQ (reference sequence). CDR3 size: 13 residues. Through a sample-barcoded 5' primer and a J-beta primer mix, a second PCR was run for roughly 7 to 11 cycles. TCRdb reprocessed the 5' RACE reads with MiXCR, giving one entry per CDR3 protein. In the table there are roughly 1.5 million distinct CDR3 sequences, about 42% of which are singletons. Sequenced: blood. The sequence came from a woman between 18 and 30 years old in good health. J is TRBJ2-3 and V is TRBV7-9, with D hard to call. The CDR3 coding sequence is TGTGCCAGCATTAGGGTGTCGGCAGATACGCAGTATTTT. Protein: CASIRVSADTQYF. The variable domain in full, with the rest retrieved from reference TRBV7-9 and TRBJ2-3, is DTGVSQNPRHKITKRGQNVTFRCDPISEHNRLYWYRQTLGQGPEFLTYFQNEAQLEKSRLLSDRFSAERPKGSFSTLEIQRTEQGDSAMYLCASIRVSADTQYFGPGTRLTVL.